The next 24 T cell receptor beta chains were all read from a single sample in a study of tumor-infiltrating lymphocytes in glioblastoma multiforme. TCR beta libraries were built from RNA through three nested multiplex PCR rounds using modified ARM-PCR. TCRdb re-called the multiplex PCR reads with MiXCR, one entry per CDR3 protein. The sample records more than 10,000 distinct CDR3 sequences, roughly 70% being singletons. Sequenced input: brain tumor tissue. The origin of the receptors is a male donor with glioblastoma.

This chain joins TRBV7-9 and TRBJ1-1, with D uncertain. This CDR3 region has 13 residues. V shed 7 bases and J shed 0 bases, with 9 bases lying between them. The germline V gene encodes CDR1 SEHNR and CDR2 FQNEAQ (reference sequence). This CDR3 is CASILQMNTEAFF. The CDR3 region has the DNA TGTGCCAGCATCCTCCAAATGAACACTGAAGCTTTCTTT.

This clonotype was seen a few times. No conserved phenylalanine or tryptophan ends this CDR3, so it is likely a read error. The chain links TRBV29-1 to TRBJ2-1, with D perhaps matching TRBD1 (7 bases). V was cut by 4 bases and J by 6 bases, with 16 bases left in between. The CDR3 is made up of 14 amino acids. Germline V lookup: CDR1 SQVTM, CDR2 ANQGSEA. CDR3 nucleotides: TGCAGCGTTGGGGGATGGCAGGGGGGCAATGAGCAGTTCCTC. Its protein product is CSVGGWQGGNEQFL.

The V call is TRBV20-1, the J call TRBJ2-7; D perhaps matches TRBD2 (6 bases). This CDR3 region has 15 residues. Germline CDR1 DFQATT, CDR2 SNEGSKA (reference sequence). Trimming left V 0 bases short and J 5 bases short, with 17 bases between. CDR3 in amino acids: CSAREGASEGHEQYF. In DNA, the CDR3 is TGCAGTGCTAGAGAAGGGGCTTCGGAGGGACACGAGCAGTACTTC.

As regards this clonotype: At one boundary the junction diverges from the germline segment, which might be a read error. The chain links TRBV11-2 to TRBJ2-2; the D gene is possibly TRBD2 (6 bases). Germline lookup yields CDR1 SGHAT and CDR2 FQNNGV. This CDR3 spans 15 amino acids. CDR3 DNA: TGTGCGAGCAACAGAAGGGGACTGGACACCCGGGAGCTGTTTTTT. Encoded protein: CASNRRGLDTRELFF.

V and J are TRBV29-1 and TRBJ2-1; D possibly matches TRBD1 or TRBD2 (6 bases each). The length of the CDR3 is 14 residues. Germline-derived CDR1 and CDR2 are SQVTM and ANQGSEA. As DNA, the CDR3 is TGCAATGTTGGGGGGCGGCAGGAGGGCAATGAGCAGTTCTTC. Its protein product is CNVGGRQEGNEQFF.

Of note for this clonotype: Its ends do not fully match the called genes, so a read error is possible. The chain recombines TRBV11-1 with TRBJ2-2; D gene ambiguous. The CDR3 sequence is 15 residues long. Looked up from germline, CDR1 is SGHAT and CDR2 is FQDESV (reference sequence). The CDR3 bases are TGTGCCATCAGCTTGATGGCGACGGACACCGGGGAGCTGTTTTTT. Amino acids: CAISLMATDTGELFF. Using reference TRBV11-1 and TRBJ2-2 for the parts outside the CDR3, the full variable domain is EAEVAQSPRYKITEKSQAVAFWCDPISGHATLYWYRQILGQGPELLVQFQDESVVDDSQLPKDRFSAERLKGVDSTLKIQPAELGDSAMYLCAISLMATDTGELFFGEGSRLTVL.

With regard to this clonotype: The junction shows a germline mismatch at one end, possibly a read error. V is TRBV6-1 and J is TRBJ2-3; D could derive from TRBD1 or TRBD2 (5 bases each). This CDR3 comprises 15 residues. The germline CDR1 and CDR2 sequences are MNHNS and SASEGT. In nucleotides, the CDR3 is TGTGCCGGCAGAGCCGGGACGGACAGCACAGATACGCAGTATTTT. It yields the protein CAGRAGTDSTDTQYF.

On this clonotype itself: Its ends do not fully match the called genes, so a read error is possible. Here the CDR3 reads CVTSDLEGLSHDQFF. The DNA of the CDR3 is TGTGTCACCAGTGATTTGGAGGGACTATCACATGACCAGTTCTTC. This chain links TRBV24-1 with TRBJ2-1; 7 nucleotides match TRBD2. The CDR3 covers 15 residues. The germline V gene has CDR1 KGHDR and CDR2 SFDVKD.

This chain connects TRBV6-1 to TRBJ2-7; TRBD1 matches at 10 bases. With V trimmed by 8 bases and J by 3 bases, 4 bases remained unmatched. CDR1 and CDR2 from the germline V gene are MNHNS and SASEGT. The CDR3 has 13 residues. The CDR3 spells CASGRTGGYEQYF. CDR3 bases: TGTGCCAGCGGTCGGACAGGGGGCTACGAGCAGTACTTC.

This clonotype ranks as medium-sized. The CDR3 DNA follows: TGTGCCAGCAGTAAATCGGGGAATGGGAACACTGAAGCTTTCTTT. It is translated as CASSKSGNGNTEAFF. V is TRBV6-4 and J is TRBJ1-1; D is ambiguous. CDR3 length: 15 residues. Germline V lookup: CDR1 MRHNA, CDR2 SNTAGT. The germline V and J ends were trimmed by 5 bases and 1 base, with 14 bases remaining between them.

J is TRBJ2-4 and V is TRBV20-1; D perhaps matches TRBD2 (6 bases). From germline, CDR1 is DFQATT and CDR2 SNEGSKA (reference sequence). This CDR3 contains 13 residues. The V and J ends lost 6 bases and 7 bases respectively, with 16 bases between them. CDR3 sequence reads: CSASGLSANIQYF. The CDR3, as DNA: TGCAGTGCCTCGGGACTCTCGGCGAACATTCAGTACTTC.

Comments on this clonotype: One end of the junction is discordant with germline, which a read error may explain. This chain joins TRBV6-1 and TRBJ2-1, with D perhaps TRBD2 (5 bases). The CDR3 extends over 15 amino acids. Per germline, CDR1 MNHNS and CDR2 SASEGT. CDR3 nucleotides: TGTGTCAGCAGTGAGGAAGTCGTAGCGTACAATGAGCAGTTCTTC. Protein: CVSSEEVVAYNEQFF.

As DNA, the CDR3 is TGTGCCAGCAGCTTAGAGGGAGGGGGCACAGATACGCAGTATTTT. Amino acid sequence: CASSLEGGGTDTQYF. This rearrangement joins TRBV11-2 to TRBJ2-3; 7 nucleotides agree with TRBD2. CDR3 length: 15 amino acids. The germline V gene has CDR1 SGHAT and CDR2 FQNNGV. Losses at the gene ends were 0 bases for V and 1 base for J; bases not matched to a gene: 1.

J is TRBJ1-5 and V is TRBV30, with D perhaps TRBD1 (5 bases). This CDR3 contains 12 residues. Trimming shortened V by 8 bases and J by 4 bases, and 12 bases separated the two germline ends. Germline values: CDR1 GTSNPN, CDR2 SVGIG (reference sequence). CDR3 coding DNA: TGTGCCCGGGGTCGGGGGAATCAGCCCCAGCATTTT. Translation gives CARGRGNQPQHF.

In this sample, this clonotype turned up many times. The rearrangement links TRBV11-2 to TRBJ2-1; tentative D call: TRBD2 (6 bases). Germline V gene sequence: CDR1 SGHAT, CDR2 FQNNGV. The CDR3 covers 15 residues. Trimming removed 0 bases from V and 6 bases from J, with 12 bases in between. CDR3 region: CASSLDRETINEQFF. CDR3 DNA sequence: TGTGCCAGCAGCTTAGATCGGGAGACCATCAATGAGCAGTTCTTC.

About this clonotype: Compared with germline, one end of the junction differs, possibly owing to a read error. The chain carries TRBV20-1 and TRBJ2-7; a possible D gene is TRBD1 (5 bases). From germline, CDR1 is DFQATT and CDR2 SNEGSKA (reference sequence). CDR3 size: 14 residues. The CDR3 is CSARDPQAFNEHYF. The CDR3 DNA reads TGCAGTGCTAGAGATCCACAGGCCTTCAACGAGCACTACTTC.

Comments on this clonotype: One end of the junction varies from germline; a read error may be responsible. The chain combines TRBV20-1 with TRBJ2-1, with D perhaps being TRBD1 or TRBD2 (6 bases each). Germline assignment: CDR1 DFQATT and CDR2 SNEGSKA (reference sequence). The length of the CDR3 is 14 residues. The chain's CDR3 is CSATEAGHLNEQLF. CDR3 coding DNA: TGCAGTGCCACTGAGGCGGGACACCTCAATGAGCAGCTCTTC.

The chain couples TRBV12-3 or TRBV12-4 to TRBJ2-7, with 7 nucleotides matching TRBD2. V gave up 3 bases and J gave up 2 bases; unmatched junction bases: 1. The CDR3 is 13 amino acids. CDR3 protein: CASSFREAYEQYF. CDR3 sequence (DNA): TGTGCCAGCAGTTTCCGGGAGGCCTACGAGCAGTACTTC.

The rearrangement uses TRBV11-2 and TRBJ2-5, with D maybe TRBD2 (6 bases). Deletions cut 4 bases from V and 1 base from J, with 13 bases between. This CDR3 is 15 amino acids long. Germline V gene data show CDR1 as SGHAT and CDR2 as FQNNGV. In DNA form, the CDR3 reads TGTGCCAGCAGCTCCTTAGCGGTAGTCCAAGAGACCCAGTACTTC. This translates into CASSSLAVVQETQYF.

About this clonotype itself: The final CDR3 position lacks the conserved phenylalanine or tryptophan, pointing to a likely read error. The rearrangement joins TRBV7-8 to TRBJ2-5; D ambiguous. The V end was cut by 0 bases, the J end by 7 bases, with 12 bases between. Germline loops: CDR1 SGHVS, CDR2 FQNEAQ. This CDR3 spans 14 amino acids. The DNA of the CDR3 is TGTGCCAGCAGCTTAGCGGTAGGAGCTGGGACCCAGTACTCC. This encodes CASSLAVGAGTQYS.

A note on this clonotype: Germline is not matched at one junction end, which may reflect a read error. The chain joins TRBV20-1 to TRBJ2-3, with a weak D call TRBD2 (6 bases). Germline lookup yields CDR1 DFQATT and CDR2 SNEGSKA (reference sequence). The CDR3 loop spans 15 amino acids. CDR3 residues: CSARRDSTPTDAQYF. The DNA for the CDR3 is TGTAGTGCTAGACGGGACTCTACGCCCACAGATGCGCAATATTTT.

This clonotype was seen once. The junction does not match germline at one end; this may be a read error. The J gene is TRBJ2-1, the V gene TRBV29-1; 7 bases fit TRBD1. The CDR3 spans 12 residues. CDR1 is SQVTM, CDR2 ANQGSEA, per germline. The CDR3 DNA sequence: TGCAGCGCTTGGACAGGCGCGGGTGAGCAGTCCTTC. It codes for CSAWTGAGEQSF.

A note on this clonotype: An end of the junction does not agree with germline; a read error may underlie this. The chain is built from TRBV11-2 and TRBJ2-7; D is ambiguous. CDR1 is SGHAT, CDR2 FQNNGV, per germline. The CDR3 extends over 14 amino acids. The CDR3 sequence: CACSSPTGYYEQYF. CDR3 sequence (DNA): TGTGCCTGCAGCAGCCCGACTGGTTATTACGAGCAGTACTTC.

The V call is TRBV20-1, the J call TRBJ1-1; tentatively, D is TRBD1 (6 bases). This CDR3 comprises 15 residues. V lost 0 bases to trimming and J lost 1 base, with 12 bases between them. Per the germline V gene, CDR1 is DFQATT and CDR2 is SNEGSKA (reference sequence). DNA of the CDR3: TGCAGTGCTAGAGATCAAACAGGGCGGAACACTGAAGCTTTCTTT. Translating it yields CSARDQTGRNTEAFF.